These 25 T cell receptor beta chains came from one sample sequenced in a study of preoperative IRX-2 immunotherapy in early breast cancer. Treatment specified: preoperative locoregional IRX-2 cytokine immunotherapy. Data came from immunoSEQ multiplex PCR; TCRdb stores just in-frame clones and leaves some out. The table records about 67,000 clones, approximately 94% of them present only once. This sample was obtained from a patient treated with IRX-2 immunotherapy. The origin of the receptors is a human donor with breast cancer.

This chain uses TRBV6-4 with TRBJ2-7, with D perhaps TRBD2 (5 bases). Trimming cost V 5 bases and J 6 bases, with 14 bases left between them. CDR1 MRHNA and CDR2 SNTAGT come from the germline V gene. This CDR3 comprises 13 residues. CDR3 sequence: CASSLDYGGEQYF. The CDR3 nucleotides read TGTGCCAGCAGTTTAGATTACGGAGGCGAGCAGTACTTC.

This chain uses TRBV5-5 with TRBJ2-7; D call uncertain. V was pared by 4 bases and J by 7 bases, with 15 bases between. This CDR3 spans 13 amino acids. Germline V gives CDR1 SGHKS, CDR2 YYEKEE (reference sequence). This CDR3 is CASSPPGLKEQYF. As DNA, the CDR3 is TGTGCCAGCAGCCCTCCGGGTCTCAAGGAGCAGTACTTC.

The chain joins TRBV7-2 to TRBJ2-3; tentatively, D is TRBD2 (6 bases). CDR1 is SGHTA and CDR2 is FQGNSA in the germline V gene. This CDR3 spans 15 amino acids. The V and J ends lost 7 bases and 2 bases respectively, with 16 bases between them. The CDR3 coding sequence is TGTGCCAGCACTCCCCCGGCGGGGTACACAGATACGCAGTATTTT. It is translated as CASTPPAGYTDTQYF.

CDR3 sequence: CASSRSPTTNEKLFF. The CDR3, as DNA: TGTGCCAGCTCACGCAGCCCAACAACTAATGAAAAACTGTTTTTT. V gene TRBV18 combines with J gene TRBJ1-4; D is unclear. This CDR3 region has 15 residues. Deletions cut 4 bases from V and 0 bases from J, with 9 bases between. Germline CDR1 and CDR2: KGHSH and LQKENI.

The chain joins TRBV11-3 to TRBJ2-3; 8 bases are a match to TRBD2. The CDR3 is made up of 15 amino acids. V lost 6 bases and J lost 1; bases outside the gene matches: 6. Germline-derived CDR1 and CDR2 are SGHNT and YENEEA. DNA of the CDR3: TGTGCCAGCAGTCTGTCCGGGGGGGGCACAGATACGCAGTATTTT. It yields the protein CASSLSGGGTDTQYF.

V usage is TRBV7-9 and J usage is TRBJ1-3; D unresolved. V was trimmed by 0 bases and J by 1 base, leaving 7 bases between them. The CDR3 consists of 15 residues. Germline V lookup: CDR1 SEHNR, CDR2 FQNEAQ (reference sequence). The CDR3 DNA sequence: TGTGCCAGCAGCTTAGCTCAGACTTCTGGAAACACCATATATTTT. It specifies CASSLAQTSGNTIYF.

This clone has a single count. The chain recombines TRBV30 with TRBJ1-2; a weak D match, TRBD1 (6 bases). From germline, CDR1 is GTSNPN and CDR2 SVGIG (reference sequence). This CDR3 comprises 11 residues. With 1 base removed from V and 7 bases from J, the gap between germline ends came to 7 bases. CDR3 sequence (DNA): TGTGCCTGGAGTGCAGGGGTTGGCTACACCTTC. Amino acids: CAWSAGVGYTF.

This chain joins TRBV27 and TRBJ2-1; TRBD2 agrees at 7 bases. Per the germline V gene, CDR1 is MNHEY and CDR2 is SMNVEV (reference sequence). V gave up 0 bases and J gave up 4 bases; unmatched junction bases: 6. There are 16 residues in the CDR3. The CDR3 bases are TGTGCCAGCAGTTTATCTGTGGGGGAGGGATACAATGAGCAGTTCTTC. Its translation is CASSLSVGEGYNEQFF.

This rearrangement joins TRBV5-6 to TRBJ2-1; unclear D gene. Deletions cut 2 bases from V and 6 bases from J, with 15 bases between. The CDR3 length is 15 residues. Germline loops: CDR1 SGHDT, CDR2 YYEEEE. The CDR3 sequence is CASSFSSAGFNEQFF. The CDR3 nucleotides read TGTGCCAGCAGCTTTTCATCGGCAGGTTTCAATGAGCAGTTCTTC.

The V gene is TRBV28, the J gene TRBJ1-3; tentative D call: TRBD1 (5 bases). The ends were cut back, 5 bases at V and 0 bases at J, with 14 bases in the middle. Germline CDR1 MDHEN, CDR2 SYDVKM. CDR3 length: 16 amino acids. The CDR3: CASSVRGRSSGNTIYF. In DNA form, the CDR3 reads TGTGCCAGCAGTGTGAGGGGCCGAAGCTCTGGAAACACCATATATTTT.

The DNA for the CDR3 is TGTGCCAGCAGTTTATCGCGACTAGCGGCGAGCACAGATACGCAGTATTTT. It is translated as CASSLSRLAASTDTQYF. The genes are TRBV27 and TRBJ2-3; TRBD2 matches 9 bases. Germline CDR1 and CDR2: MNHEY and SMNVEV (reference sequence). V lost 0 bases to trimming and J lost 0 bases; unmatched junction nucleotides: 4. This CDR3 spans 17 amino acids.

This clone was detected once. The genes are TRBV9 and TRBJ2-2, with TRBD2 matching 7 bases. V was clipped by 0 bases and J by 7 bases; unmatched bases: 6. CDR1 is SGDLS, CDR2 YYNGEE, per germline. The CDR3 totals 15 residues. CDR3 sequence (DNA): TGTGCCAGCAGCGTAGGATGGGGGGGGAACGGGGAGCTGTTTTTT. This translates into CASSVGWGGNGELFF.

The CDR3 loop reads CVASGRDEQFF. CDR3 DNA: TGTGTGGCGTCGGGGCGCGATGAGCAGTTCTTC. The gene calls are TRBV6-5 and TRBJ2-1; D tentatively fits TRBD1 or TRBD2 (5 bases each). The CDR3 spans 11 residues. Germline V gene data show CDR1 as MNHEY and CDR2 as SVGAGI.

As DNA, the CDR3 is TGTGCCAGCAGCTTTGGAGTCAGGGTGAACACTGAAGCTTTCTTT. Translated, it gives CASSFGVRVNTEAFF. The V and J genes are TRBV7-9 and TRBJ1-1, with D tentatively TRBD1 (5 bases). Trimming stripped 3 bases from V and 0 bases from J, with 11 bases between. CDR1 is SEHNR and CDR2 is FQNEAQ in the germline V gene (reference sequence). CDR3 length equals 15 residues.

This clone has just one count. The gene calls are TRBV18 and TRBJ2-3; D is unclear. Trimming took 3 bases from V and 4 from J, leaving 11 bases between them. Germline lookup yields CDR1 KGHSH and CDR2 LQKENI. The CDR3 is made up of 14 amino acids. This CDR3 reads CASSPLGKPDTQYF. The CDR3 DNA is TGTGCCAGCTCACCTTTGGGAAAGCCAGATACGCAGTATTTT.

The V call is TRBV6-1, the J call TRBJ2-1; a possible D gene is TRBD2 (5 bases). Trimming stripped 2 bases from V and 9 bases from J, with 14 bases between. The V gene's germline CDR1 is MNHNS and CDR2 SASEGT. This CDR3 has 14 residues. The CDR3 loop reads CASSEWTAGSEQFF. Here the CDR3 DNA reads TGTGCCAGCAGTGAATGGACTGCCGGGTCTGAGCAGTTCTTC.

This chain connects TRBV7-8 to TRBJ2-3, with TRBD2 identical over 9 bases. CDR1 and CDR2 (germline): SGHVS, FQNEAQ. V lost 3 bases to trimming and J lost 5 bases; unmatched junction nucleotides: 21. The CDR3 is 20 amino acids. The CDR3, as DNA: TGTGCCAGCAGCTTGGTCTACACTAGCGGGTCCCGCCGAGAGGGAGATACGCAGTATTTT. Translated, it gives CASSLVYTSGSRREGDTQYF.

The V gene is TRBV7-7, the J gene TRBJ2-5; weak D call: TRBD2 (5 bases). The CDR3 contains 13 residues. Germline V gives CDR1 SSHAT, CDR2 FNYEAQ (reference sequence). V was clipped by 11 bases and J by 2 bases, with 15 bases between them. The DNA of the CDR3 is TGTGCCGGAAACGAGGGATCACAAGAGACCCAGTACTTC. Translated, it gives CAGNEGSQETQYF.

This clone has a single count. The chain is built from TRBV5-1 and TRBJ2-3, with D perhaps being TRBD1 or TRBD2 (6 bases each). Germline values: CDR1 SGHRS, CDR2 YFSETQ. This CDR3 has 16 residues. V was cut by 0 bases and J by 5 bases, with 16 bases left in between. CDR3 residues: CASSLVGSGAGDTQYF. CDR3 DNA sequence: TGCGCCAGCAGCTTGGTAGGGTCGGGGGCTGGAGATACGCAGTATTTT.

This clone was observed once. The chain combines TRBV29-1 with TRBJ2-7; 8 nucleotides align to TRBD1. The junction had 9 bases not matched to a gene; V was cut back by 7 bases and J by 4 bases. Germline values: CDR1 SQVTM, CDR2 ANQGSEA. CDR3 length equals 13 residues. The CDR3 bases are TGCAGCGCTTCCCAGGGGGCGCGTTACGAGCAGTACTTC. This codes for CSASQGARYEQYF.

CDR3 residues: CASSGTGVRYEQYF. Written as DNA, the CDR3 is TGCGCCAGCAGCGGCACGGGCGTGCGTTACGAGCAGTACTTC. The chain links TRBV4-1 to TRBJ2-7; D remains ambiguous. CDR3 length: 14 amino acids. V gave up 5 bases and J gave up 4 bases, with 15 bases separating them. CDR1 and CDR2 (germline): MGHRA, YSYEKL.

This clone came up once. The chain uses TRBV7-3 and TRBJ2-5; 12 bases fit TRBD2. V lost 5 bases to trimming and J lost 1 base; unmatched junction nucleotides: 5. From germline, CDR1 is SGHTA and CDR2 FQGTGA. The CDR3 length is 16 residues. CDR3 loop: CASSPGLAGSQETQYF. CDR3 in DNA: TGTGCCAGCAGCCCGGGACTAGCGGGCAGCCAAGAGACCCAGTACTTC.

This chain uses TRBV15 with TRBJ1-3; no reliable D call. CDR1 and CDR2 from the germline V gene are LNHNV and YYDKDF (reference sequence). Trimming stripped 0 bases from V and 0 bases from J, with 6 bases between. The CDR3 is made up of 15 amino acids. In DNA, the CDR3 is TGTGCCACCAGCAGAGATCGCCGCTCTGGAAACACCATATATTTT. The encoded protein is CATSRDRRSGNTIYF.

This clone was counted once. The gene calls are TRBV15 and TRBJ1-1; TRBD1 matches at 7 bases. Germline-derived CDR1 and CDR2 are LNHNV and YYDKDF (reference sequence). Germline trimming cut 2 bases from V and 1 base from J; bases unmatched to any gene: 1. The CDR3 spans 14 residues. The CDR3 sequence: CATSRQGGNTEAFF. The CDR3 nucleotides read TGTGCCACCAGCAGACAGGGGGGGAACACTGAAGCTTTCTTT.

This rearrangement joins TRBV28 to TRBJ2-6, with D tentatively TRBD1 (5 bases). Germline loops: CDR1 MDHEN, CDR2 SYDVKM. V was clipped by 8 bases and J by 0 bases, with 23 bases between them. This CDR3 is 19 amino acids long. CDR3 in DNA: TGTGCCAGCCACTCGCCCCACGACAGACTTAGCTCTGGGGCCAACGTCCTGACTTTC. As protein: CASHSPHDRLSSGANVLTF.